Below are 8 T cell receptor beta chains sequenced from a single sample in a study of blood T cell repertoires in COVID-19. Produced via immunoSEQ multiplex PCR; TCRdb's table is partial and in-frame only. The sample lists tens of thousands of clones; approximately 89% were seen once. Sequencing was done on a sample of peripheral blood. These receptors were obtained from a woman at least 80 years old with acute or convalescent COVID-19.

This chain connects TRBV7-8 to TRBJ2-5; 7 bases are a match to TRBD1. CDR3 length: 14 residues. CDR1 SGHVS and CDR2 FQNEAQ come from the germline V gene. Trimming removed 5 bases from V and 5 bases from J; junction bases left unmatched: 8. The CDR3, as DNA: TGTGCCAGCAGCCCAAGGACGGACAGGGAGACCCAGTACTTC. It yields the protein CASSPRTDRETQYF.

The chain uses TRBV5-1 and TRBJ2-3; no reliable D call. Germline-derived CDR1 and CDR2 are SGHRS and YFSETQ. CDR3 size: 14 residues. V lost 0 bases and J 0 bases, leaving 5 bases between the germline ends. The CDR3 coding sequence is TGCGCCAGCAGCTTGGTAACTAGCACAGATACGCAGTATTTT. It yields the protein CASSLVTSTDTQYF.

This chain connects TRBV7-2 to TRBJ1-2; D possibly corresponds to TRBD1 (6 bases). Trimming removed 6 bases from V and 2 bases from J, with 16 bases in between. The germline V gene has CDR1 SGHTA and CDR2 FQGNSA. This CDR3 has 15 amino acids. Here the CDR3 reads CASRSPNRANYGYTF. CDR3 nucleotide sequence: TGTGCCAGCAGGTCCCCAAACAGGGCGAACTATGGCTACACCTTC.

This rearrangement joins TRBV7-9 to TRBJ2-2; 8 bases line up with TRBD1. The V segment lost 6 bases and the J segment 3 bases; nucleotides outside the gene matches: 0. This CDR3 has 13 amino acids. CDR1 and CDR2 from the germline V gene are SEHNR and FQNEAQ (reference sequence). The CDR3: CASRTGDTGELFF. The CDR3 DNA follows: TGTGCCAGCAGGACAGGGGACACCGGGGAGCTGTTTTTT.

This clone was recorded only once. CDR3 sequence reads: CATSRDPTGILTDTQYF. DNA of the CDR3: TGTGCCACCAGCAGAGACCCGACAGGGATCTTGACAGATACGCAGTATTTT. The chain combines TRBV15 with TRBJ2-3; 7 bases are shared with TRBD1. With V trimmed by 0 bases and J by 3 bases, 9 bases remained unmatched. CDR1 is LNHNV and CDR2 is YYDKDF in the germline V gene (reference sequence). This CDR3 is built from 17 residues.

This chain links TRBV3-1 (or the pseudogene TRBV3-2) with TRBJ1-6; D perhaps matches TRBD1 (6 bases). Germline V gene sequence: CDR1 LGHDT, CDR2 YNNKEL (reference sequence). Between the trimmed V and J ends, which lost 5 bases and 5 bases, there was a span of 10 bases. The CDR3 covers 14 residues. CDR3 nucleotides: TGTGCCAGCAGCAGTCGACAGGATAATTCACCCCTCCACTTT. This sequence encodes CASSSRQDNSPLHF.

V gene TRBV18 combines with J gene TRBJ1-3; the D gene is possibly TRBD1 (5 bases). Germline V gene data show CDR1 as KGHSH and CDR2 as LQKENI. The CDR3 has 16 amino acids. Trimming stripped 3 bases from V and 4 bases from J, with 16 bases between. In nucleotides, the CDR3 is TGTGCCAGCTCACCTCCCGGGGGTTCATCGGGAAACACCATATATTTT. It translates to CASSPPGGSSGNTIYF. The full variable domain, with the rest looked up from reference TRBV18 and TRBJ1-3, is NAGVMQNPRHLVRRRGQEARLRCSPMKGHSHVYWYRQLPEEGLKFMVYLQKENIIDESGMPKERFSAEFPKEGPSILRIQQVVRGDSAAYFCASSPPGGSSGNTIYFGEGSWLTVV.

This clone was recorded once. The chain recombines TRBV28 with TRBJ1-3; no definite D call. V lost 5 bases and J lost 0, with 8 bases in between. This CDR3 is 14 amino acids long. Germline CDR1 and CDR2: MDHEN and SYDVKM. CDR3 DNA: TGTGCCAGCAGTAGCCCAGGCTCTGGAAACACCATATATTTT. This codes for CASSSPGSGNTIYF.